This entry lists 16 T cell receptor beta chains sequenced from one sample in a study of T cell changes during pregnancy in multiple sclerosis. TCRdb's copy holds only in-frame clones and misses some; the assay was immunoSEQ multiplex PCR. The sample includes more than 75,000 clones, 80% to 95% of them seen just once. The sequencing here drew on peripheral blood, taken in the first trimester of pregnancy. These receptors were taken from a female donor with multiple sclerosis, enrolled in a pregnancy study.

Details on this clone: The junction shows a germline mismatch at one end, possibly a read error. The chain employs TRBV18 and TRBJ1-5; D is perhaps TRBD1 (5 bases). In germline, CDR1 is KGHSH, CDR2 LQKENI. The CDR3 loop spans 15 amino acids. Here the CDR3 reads CASSPPGGMEQPQHF. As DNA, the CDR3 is TGTGCCAGCTCGCCACCTGGGGGGATGGAACAGCCCCAGCATTTT.

The CDR3 DNA reads TGTGCCAGTAGTATAGTAGGGGGGAACACTGAAGCTTTCTTT. Translated, it gives CASSIVGGNTEAFF. J is TRBJ1-1 and V is TRBV19; D is perhaps TRBD1 (6 bases). With 1 base removed from V and 1 base from J, the gap between germline ends came to 7 bases. Per the germline V gene, CDR1 is LNHDA and CDR2 is SQIVND (reference sequence). The length of the CDR3 is 14 residues.

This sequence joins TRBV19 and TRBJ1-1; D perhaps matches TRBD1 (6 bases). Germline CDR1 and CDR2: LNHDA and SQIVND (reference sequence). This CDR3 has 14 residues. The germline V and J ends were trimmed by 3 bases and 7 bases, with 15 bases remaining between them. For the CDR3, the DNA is TGTGCCAGTAGTATTCATCAGGGGTTCGGTGAAGCTTTCTTT. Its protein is CASSIHQGFGEAFF.

CDR3 DNA sequence: TGTGCCAGCTCACCCCGTCCAGGAGGGTCCCAAGAGACCCAGTACTTC. It specifies CASSPRPGGSQETQYF. The chain links TRBV18 to TRBJ2-5; a weak D match, TRBD2 (6 bases). V dropped 3 bases and J dropped 1 base, with 15 bases sitting between them. The germline CDR1 and CDR2 sequences are KGHSH and LQKENI. This CDR3 contains 16 residues.

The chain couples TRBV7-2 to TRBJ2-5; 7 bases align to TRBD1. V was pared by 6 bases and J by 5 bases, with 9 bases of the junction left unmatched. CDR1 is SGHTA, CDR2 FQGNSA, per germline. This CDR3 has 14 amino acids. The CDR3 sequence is CASRVLGGVETQYF. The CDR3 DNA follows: TGTGCCAGCAGAGTTCTAGGGGGCGTCGAGACCCAGTACTTC.

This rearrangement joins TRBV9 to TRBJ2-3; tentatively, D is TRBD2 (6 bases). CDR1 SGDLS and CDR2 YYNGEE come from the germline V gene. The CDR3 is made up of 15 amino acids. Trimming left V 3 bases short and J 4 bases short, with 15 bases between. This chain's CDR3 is CASSERENPADTQYF. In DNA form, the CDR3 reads TGTGCCAGCAGCGAACGGGAGAACCCGGCAGATACGCAGTATTTT.

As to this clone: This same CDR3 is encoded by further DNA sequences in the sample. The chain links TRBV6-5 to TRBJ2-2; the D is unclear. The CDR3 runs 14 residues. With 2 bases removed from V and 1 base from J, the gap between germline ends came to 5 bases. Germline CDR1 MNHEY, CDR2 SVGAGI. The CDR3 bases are TGTGCCAGCAGTTACAACAGGAACACCGGGGAGCTGTTTTTT. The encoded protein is CASSYNRNTGELFF.

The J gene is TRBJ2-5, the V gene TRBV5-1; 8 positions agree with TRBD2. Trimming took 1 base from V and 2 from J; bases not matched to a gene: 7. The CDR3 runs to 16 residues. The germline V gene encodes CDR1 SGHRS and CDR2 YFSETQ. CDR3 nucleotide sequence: TGCGCCAGCAGCTTGTCAAGCGGGAGTGGACAAGAGACCCAGTACTTC. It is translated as CASSLSSGSGQETQYF.

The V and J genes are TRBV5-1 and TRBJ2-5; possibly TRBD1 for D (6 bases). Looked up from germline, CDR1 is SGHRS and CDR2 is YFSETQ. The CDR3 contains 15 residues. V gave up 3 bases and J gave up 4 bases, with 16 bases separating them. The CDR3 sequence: CASSWGTIGLETQYF. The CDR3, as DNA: TGCGCCAGCAGCTGGGGGACAATTGGTTTAGAGACCCAGTACTTC.

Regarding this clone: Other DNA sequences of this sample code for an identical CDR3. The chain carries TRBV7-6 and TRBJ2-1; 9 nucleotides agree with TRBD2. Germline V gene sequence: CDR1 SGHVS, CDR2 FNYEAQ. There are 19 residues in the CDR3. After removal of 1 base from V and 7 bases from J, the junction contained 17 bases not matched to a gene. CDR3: CASSLEWLAGWAVVNEQFF. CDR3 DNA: TGTGCCAGCAGCTTAGAGTGGCTAGCGGGATGGGCGGTTGTGAATGAGCAGTTCTTC. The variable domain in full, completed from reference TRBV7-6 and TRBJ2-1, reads GAGVSQSPRYKVTKRGQDVALRCDPISGHVSLYWYRQALGQGPEFLTYFNYEAQQDKSGLPNDRFSAERPEGSISTLTIQRTEQRDSAMYRCASSLEWLAGWAVVNEQFFGPGTRLTVL.

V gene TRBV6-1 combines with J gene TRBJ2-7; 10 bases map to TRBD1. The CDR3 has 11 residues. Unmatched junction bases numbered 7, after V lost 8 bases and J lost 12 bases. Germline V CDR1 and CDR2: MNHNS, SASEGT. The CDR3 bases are TGTGCCAGCCAGACAGGGGGCACTCGGTACTTC. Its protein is CASQTGGTRYF.

The CDR3 loop is CASSFLHTGGGTDTQYF. The CDR3 DNA is TGTGCCAGCAGCTTTCTACATACAGGGGGGGGCACAGATACGCAGTATTTT. The chain recombines TRBV7-9 with TRBJ2-3; weak D call: TRBD1 (8 bases). The CDR3 has 17 amino acids. V was shortened by 3 bases and J by 1 base, with 17 bases between the two germline ends. Germline values: CDR1 SEHNR, CDR2 FQNEAQ (reference sequence).

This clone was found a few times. Here the CDR3 reads CAISEAIGGQPQHF. In DNA, the CDR3 is TGTGCCATCAGTGAGGCCATAGGGGGTCAGCCCCAGCATTTT. This chain connects TRBV10-3 to TRBJ1-5; a weak D match, TRBD1 (6 bases). Trimming stripped 2 bases from V and 6 bases from J, with 11 bases between. The germline gives CDR1 ENHRY, CDR2 SYGVKD. The CDR3 loop spans 14 amino acids.

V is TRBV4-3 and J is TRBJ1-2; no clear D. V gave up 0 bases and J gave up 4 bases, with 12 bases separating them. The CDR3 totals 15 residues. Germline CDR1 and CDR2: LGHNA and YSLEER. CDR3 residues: CASSQDLTGSYGYTF. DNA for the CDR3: TGCGCCAGCAGCCAAGATCTTACGGGAAGCTATGGCTACACCTTC.

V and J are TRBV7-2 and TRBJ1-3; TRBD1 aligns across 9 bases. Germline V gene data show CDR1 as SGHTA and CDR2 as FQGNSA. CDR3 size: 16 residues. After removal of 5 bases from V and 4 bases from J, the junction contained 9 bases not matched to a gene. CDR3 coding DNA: TGTGCCAGCAGCACCCGGGACAGGGTCGCAGGAAACACCATATATTTT. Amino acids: CASSTRDRVAGNTIYF.

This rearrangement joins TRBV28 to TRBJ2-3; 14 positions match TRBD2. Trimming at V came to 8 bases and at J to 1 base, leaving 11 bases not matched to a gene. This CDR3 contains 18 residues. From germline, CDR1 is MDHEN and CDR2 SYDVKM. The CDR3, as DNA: TGTGCCAGCCTTAGGACTAGCGGGAGGTCGGCTGGCACAGATACGCAGTATTTT. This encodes CASLRTSGRSAGTDTQYF. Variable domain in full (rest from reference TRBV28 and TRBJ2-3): DVKVTQSSRYLVKRTGEKVFLECVQDMDHENMFWYRQDPGLGLRLIYFSYDVKMKEKGDIPEGYSVSREKKERFSLILESASTNQTSMYLCASLRTSGRSAGTDTQYFGPGTRLTVL.